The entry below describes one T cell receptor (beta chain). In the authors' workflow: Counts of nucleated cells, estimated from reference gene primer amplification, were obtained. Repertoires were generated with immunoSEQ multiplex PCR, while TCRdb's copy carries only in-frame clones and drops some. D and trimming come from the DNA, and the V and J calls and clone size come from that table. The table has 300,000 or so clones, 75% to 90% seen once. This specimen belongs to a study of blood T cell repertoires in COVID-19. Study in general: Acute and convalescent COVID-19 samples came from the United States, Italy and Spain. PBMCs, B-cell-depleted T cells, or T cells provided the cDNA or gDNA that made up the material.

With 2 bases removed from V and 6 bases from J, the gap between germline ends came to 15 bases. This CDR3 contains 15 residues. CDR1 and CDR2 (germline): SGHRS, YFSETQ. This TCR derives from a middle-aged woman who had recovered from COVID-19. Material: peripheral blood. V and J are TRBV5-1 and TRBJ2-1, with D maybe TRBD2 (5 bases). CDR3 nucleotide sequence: TGCGCCAGCAGCTTTTTAGCGTTGACGGGCAATGAGCAGTTCTTC. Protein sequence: CASSFLALTGNEQFF.